These 18 T cell receptor beta chains were sequenced from one sample in a study of OX40 agonist ivuxolimab in advanced cancers. This table comes from immunoSEQ multiplex PCR, and its TCRdb copy is limited to in-frame clones, with some not included. Of about 42,000 clones in the sample, about 81% are singletons; the top ten hold about 2.7%. The source was CD4+ or CD8+ T cells sorted from blood, collected in a trial of the OX40 agonist ivuxolimab. The receptors were sampled from an adult with an advanced solid tumor such as melanoma, head and neck, liver or kidney cancer.

This chain joins TRBV5-1 and TRBJ2-1; the match to TRBD2 covers 13 bases. Germline V lookup: CDR1 SGHRS, CDR2 YFSETQ. V was pared by 4 bases and J by 4 bases, with 5 bases of the junction left unmatched. The CDR3 runs to 16 residues. In DNA, the CDR3 is TGCGCCAGCAGCCCCGAACTAGCGGGAGGGTACAATGAGCAGTTCTTC. It codes for CASSPELAGGYNEQFF.

The chain combines TRBV7-2 with TRBJ2-7; tentative D call: TRBD1 (6 bases). The V end lost 5 bases, the J end lost 4 bases, and 18 bases lay between the germline ends. The length of the CDR3 is 15 residues. Germline loops: CDR1 SGHTA, CDR2 FQGNSA. As DNA, the CDR3 is TGTGCCAGCAGCCCAGGTCACAGGGAATTTTACGAGCAGTACTTC. It codes for CASSPGHREFYEQYF.

This clone has only a few counts. The chain links TRBV28 to TRBJ2-1; no clear D. V dropped 4 bases and J dropped 7 bases, with 2 bases sitting between them. Germline assignment: CDR1 MDHEN and CDR2 SYDVKM. The CDR3 is 10 amino acids. In DNA form, the CDR3 reads TGTGCCAGCAGTTGGAATGAGCAGTTCTTC. Amino acids: CASSWNEQFF.

The V and J genes are TRBV23-1 and TRBJ2-7; D unresolved. TRBV23-1 is marked as an open reading frame, function uncertain. The CDR3 spans 14 residues. V gave up 4 bases and J gave up 4 bases, with 14 bases separating them. The CDR3 DNA sequence: TGCGCCAGCAGTCCACTTAATGGGCCGTACGAGCAGTACGTC. Residues: CASSPLNGPYEQYV.

The rearrangement links TRBV6-1 to TRBJ1-1; 8 bases match TRBD1. The germline CDR1 and CDR2 sequences are MNHNS and SASEGT. Germline trimming cut 3 bases from V and 3 bases from J; bases unmatched to any gene: 3. This CDR3 spans 14 amino acids. The CDR3 DNA reads as TGTGCCAGCAGTGAGAGGACAGGGTACACTGAAGCTTTCTTT. Protein sequence: CASSERTGYTEAFF.

The chain is built from TRBV7-3 and TRBJ2-2, with TRBD2 matching 15 bases. The CDR3 length is 18 residues. V was pared by 2 bases and J by 2 bases, with 3 bases of the junction left unmatched. The germline CDR1 and CDR2 sequences are SGHTA and FQGTGA. DNA for the CDR3: TGTGCCAGCAGCTTAGTGGGACTAGCGGGAGGCAACACCGGGGAGCTGTTTTTT. It translates to CASSLVGLAGGNTGELFF. The full variable domain, with the rest looked up from reference TRBV7-3 and TRBJ2-2, is GAGVSQTPSNKVTEKGKYVELRCDPISGHTALYWYRQSLGQGPEFLIYFQGTGAADDSGLPNDRFFAVRPEGSVSTLKIQRTERGDSAVYLCASSLVGLAGGNTGELFFGEGSRLTVL.

This sequence joins TRBV5-6 and TRBJ2-1; the match to TRBD1 covers 7 bases. V shed 6 bases, J shed 0 bases, and the junction held 3 bases outside the gene matches. The CDR3 extends over 14 amino acids. Germline lookup yields CDR1 SGHDT and CDR2 YYEEEE. The CDR3 nucleotides read TGTGCCAGCATCAGGGGGAGCTCCTACAATGAGCAGTTCTTC. Protein: CASIRGSSYNEQFF.

This chain uses TRBV29-1 with TRBJ2-5; TRBD1 matches 8 bases. The CDR3 extends over 14 amino acids. Trimming removed 4 bases from V and 1 base from J; junction bases left unmatched: 5. Germline lookup yields CDR1 SQVTM and CDR2 ANQGSEA. CDR3 sequence (DNA): TGCAGCGTTGCTACCGGGACAGGCCAAGAGACCCAGTACTTC. Protein product: CSVATGTGQETQYF.

This chain uses TRBV10-3 with TRBJ1-2; D is undetermined. Germline V gives CDR1 ENHRY, CDR2 SYGVKD. The germline V and J ends were trimmed by 6 bases and 4 bases, with 15 bases remaining between them. This CDR3 has 14 residues. CDR3 protein: CAIRGPDPGYGYTF. Written as DNA, the CDR3 is TGTGCCATCAGAGGACCGGATCCTGGCTATGGCTACACCTTC.

V is TRBV5-1 and J is TRBJ2-1, with D possibly TRBD2 on 5 matching bases. Germline loops: CDR1 SGHRS, CDR2 YFSETQ. The CDR3 loop spans 16 amino acids. Trimming removed 4 bases at V and 1 base at J, with 15 bases between. CDR3 nucleotide sequence: TGCGCCAGCAGCCTGTTAGCGTCCCGGTCCTACAATGAGCAGTTCTTC. Residues: CASSLLASRSYNEQFF.

V and J are TRBV10-3 and TRBJ2-7, with TRBD1 matching 7 bases. This CDR3 has 16 amino acids. With 6 bases clipped from V and 2 bases from J, the junction kept 13 bases outside the gene matches. Looked up from germline, CDR1 is ENHRY and CDR2 is SYGVKD. The CDR3 is CAISDPGQRHPYEQYF. CDR3 DNA sequence: TGTGCCATCAGCGACCCGGGACAGAGGCATCCCTACGAGCAGTACTTC.

The chain's CDR3 is CASSRDSQLNEQFF. DNA for the CDR3: TGTGCCAGTAGTCGGGACAGCCAACTCAATGAGCAGTTCTTC. This chain links TRBV19 with TRBJ2-1; TRBD1 matches at 7 bases. The CDR3 length is 14 residues. Germline lookup yields CDR1 LNHDA and CDR2 SQIVND (reference sequence). The V segment lost 5 bases and the J segment 6 bases; nucleotides outside the gene matches: 7.

This clone was counted once. The chain joins TRBV19 to TRBJ1-1; tentatively, D is TRBD1 (6 bases). The germline gives CDR1 LNHDA, CDR2 SQIVND (reference sequence). The CDR3 extends over 12 amino acids. V lost 5 bases to trimming and J lost 4 bases, with 8 bases between them. CDR3 region: CASSEGGTEAFF. CDR3 sequence (DNA): TGTGCCAGTAGTGAAGGGGGCACTGAAGCTTTCTTT.

V usage is TRBV4-3 and J usage is TRBJ1-5, with D unresolved. The V gene's germline CDR1 is LGHNA and CDR2 YSLEER. This CDR3 spans 14 amino acids. The V end lost 0 bases, the J end lost 6 bases, and 9 bases lay between the germline ends. The CDR3 bases are TGCGCCAGCAGCCAAGAGTCATTCTTTCAGCCCCAGCATTTT. It specifies CASSQESFFQPQHF.

The V and J genes are TRBV18 and TRBJ2-7; D remains ambiguous. The CDR3 loop spans 15 amino acids. The V and J ends lost 1 base and 0 bases respectively, with 10 bases between them. Germline V CDR1 and CDR2: KGHSH, LQKENI. In nucleotides, the CDR3 is TGTGCCAGCTCACCACAGGCCAGATTCTCCTACGAGCAGTACTTC. Residues: CASSPQARFSYEQYF.

The chain joins TRBV28 to TRBJ2-7; the D gene is possibly TRBD1 (6 bases). V was clipped by 1 base and J by 4 bases, with 20 bases between them. Germline V gene lookup returns CDR1 MDHEN and CDR2 SYDVKM. The CDR3 runs 17 residues. The CDR3 spells CASSLSRRAVQGYEQYV. The CDR3, as DNA: TGTGCCAGCAGTTTATCGCGGCGAGCGGTCCAGGGGTACGAGCAGTACGTC.

The chain recombines TRBV9 with TRBJ1-1; TRBD1 agrees at 7 bases. Germline trimming cut 0 bases from V and 11 bases from J; bases unmatched to any gene: 10. Germline values: CDR1 SGDLS, CDR2 YYNGEE. This CDR3 is 14 amino acids long. CDR3 DNA: TGTGCCAGCAGCGTAGGGACAGGATCCCTTAATGCTTTCTTT. Translation: CASSVGTGSLNAFF.

The chain carries TRBV7-3 and TRBJ2-1, with unresolved D. Germline-derived CDR1 and CDR2 are SGHTA and FQGTGA. The CDR3 is made up of 14 amino acids. V shed 5 bases and J shed 6 bases, with 14 bases lying between them. The DNA of the CDR3 is TGTGCCAGCAGCCCATCGACGTGGGGCAATGAGCAGTTCTTC. This codes for CASSPSTWGNEQFF. The full variable domain, completed using reference TRBV7-3 and TRBJ2-1, is GAGVSQTPSNKVTEKGKYVELRCDPISGHTALYWYRQSLGQGPEFLIYFQGTGAADDSGLPNDRFFAVRPEGSVSTLKIQRTERGDSAVYLCASSPSTWGNEQFFGPGTRLTVL.